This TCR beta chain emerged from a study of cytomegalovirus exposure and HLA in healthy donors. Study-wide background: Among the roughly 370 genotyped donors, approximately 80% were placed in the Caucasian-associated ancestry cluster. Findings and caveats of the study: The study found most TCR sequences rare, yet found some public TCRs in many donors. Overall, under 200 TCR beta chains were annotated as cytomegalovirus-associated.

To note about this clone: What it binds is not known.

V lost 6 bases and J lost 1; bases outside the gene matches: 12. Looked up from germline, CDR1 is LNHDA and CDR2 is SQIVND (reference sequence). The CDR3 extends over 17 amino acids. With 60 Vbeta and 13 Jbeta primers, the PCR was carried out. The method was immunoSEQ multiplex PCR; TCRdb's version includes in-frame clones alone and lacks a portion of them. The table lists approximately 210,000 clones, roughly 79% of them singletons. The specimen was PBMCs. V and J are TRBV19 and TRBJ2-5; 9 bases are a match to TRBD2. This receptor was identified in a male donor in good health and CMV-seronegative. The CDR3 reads CASSGGRDSILQETQYF. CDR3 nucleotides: TGTGCCAGTAGCGGCGGGAGGGACTCTATTCTCCAAGAGACCCAGTACTTC. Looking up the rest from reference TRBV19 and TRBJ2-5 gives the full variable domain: DGGITQSPKYLFRKEGQNVTLSCEQNLNHDAMYWYRQDPGQGLRLIYYSQIVNDFQKGDIAEGYSVSREKKESFPLTVTSAQKNPTAFYLCASSGGRDSILQETQYFGPGTRLLVL.